This T cell receptor beta chain was recovered during a study of shared clonotypes between healthy human individuals. In the study overall: CD8 memory received one plate per donor, CD8 naive two, CD4 memory three and CD4 naive three.

About 30,000 T cell genomes (around 200 ng DNA) went into each sorted-subset replicate. Repertoires were generated with immunoSEQ multiplex PCR, while TCRdb's copy carries only in-frame clones and drops some. The sample shows about 1,800,000 clones, about 95% of them seen only once. A remark on this clone: Its antigen is currently unknown.

The CDR3 runs 12 residues. Trimming removed 4 bases at V and 2 bases at J, with 8 bases between. Germline V gives CDR1 GTSNPN, CDR2 SVGIG (reference sequence). Naive CD8 cells lacked CD45RO, underwent positive selection for CCR7 and left out terminally differentiated effector memory CD45RA+ cells. The healthy adult donors were HIV-negative and reported no recent acute infections or vaccinations. Study-wide points: It was observed that approximately 5% of naive CD4 clonotypes were shared across several donors.

The sequenced sample was naive CD8+ T cells sorted from blood. The clonotype comes from a man between 18 and 29 years old in good health. The chain uses TRBV30 and TRBJ1-1; D is unclear. The CDR3 here is CAWIKGNTEAFF. In nucleotides, the CDR3 is TGTGCCTGGATAAAGGGAAACACTGAAGCTTTCTTT.